This is a list of T cell receptor beta chains from one sample in a study of shared clonotypes between healthy human individuals. Generated by immunoSEQ multiplex PCR, the TCRdb table keeps only in-frame clones and is missing some. The sample yields approximately 980,000 clones, 76% seen once. The sequencing input was memory CD4+ T cells sorted from blood. Receptors originate from a man aged 18-30 years in good health. The CDR3 runs from the conserved cysteine through the conserved F or W. Each record gives: V gene, J gene, clone size, CDR3 length, D gene, CDR3 DNA, CDR3 protein. The D gene is left open where the match is weak. For some rows the clone size is stated as once, few or many, or as a class when expanded; others skip it.

TRBV7-9	TRBJ1-2	.	15	TRBD1	TGTGCCAGCAGCCCCCGACAGGGGGTAAACTATGGCTACACCTTC	CASSPRQGVNYGYTF
TRBV28	TRBJ1-2	few	16	.	TGTGCCAGCAGTTCCCCCCCTAAGCAAGCGATTAATGGCTACACCTTC	CASSSPPKQAINGYTF
TRBV6-7	TRBJ2-5	.	21	TRBD1	TGTGCCAGCAGTTACCCGGGACAGGGTTTCCCCCAGGCAATTCGGCAAGAGACCCAGTACTTC	CASSYPGQGFPQAIRQETQYF
TRBV30	TRBJ1-3	.	15	.	TGTGCCTGGAGTTCTCGATTGCTGCTCGGAAACACCATATATTTT	CAWSSRLLLGNTIYF
TRBV29-1	TRBJ2-3	.	13	TRBD1	TGCAGCGTCGAAAGGGGGCGCAGGGATACGCAGTATTTT	CSVERGRRDTQYF
TRBV4-2	TRBJ1-2	.	17	TRBD1	TGTGCCAGCAGCCCTGCCGTTGGGACAGCCATTAACTATGGCTACACCTTC	CASSPAVGTAINYGYTF
TRBV14	TRBJ2-5	.	16	.	TGTGCCAGCAGCCAATCAAGGGCAAATCGGCGAAAGACCCAGTACTTC	CASSQSRANRRKTQYF
TRBV7-7	TRBJ2-1	.	14	TRBD1	TGTGCTAGCAGCTCGGGTGGACAGGGTTATGAGCAGTTCTTC	CASSSGGQGYEQFF
TRBV7-2	TRBJ2-4	.	16	TRBD2	TGTGCCAGCAGCTGGAGACTAGCGGGAGAGTCGAACATTCAGTACTTC	CASSWRLAGESNIQYF
TRBV19	TRBJ2-7	many	15	.	TGTGCCAGTAGTATAATGGACGGGACAACCTACGAGCAGTACTTC	CASSIMDGTTYEQYF
TRBV18	TRBJ1-1	.	14	.	TGTGCCAGCTCACCCTCCCACGGGAGCACTGAAGCTTTCTTT	CASSPSHGSTEAFF
TRBV2	TRBJ1-1	.	14	TRBD1	TGTGCCAGCAGCTTTAACAGGGGGGACACTGAAGCTTTCTTT	CASSFNRGDTEAFF
TRBV4-3	TRBJ2-7	.	16	TRBD2	TGCGCCAGCAGCCAATTTCTTAGCGGGAGTGATTACGAGCAGTACTTC	CASSQFLSGSDYEQYF
TRBV5-4	TRBJ2-3	.	14	.	TGTGCCAGCAGCTTTGAGTGGAGTACAGATACGCAGTATTTT	CASSFEWSTDTQYF
TRBV27	TRBJ2-7	.	13	.	TGTGCCAGCAGTTTACAGGGCCCCTACGAGCAGTACTTC	CASSLQGPYEQYF
TRBV6-1	TRBJ1-4	.	14	.	TGTGCCAGCAGTTCCCACTGGGCGGCTGAAAAACTGTTTTTT	CASSSHWAAEKLFF
TRBV7-6	TRBJ1-1	few	13	TRBD1	TGTGCCAGCAGCCCTAGACAGGGCGCTGAAGCTTTCTTT	CASSPRQGAEAFF
TRBV5-1	TRBJ2-2	.	15	.	TGCGCCAGCAGCTTGAGACTGGCGAACACCGGGGAGCTGTTTTTT	CASSLRLANTGELFF
TRBV11-2	TRBJ2-2	.	17	.	TGTGCCAGCAGCCCCTATGGGGGTGGGACGGTGACCGGGGAGCTGTTTTTT	CASSPYGGGTVTGELFF
TRBV5-1	TRBJ2-1	once	14	.	TGCGCCAGCAGCTTGCAGGGGTCGGACAATGAGCAGTTCTTC	CASSLQGSDNEQFF
TRBV19	TRBJ1-1	.	13	.	TGTGCCAGTAGTGGGCGAATCCCGGGGGAAGCTTTCTTT	CASSGRIPGEAFF
TRBV5-1	TRBJ1-2	.	16	TRBD1	TGCGCCAGCAGCTTGGATCAGGGGGCGAAGTACTATGGCTACACCTTC	CASSLDQGAKYYGYTF
TRBV9	TRBJ2-2	few	13	.	TGTGCCAGCAGCCAGATGGGGATCGGGGAGCTGTTTTTT	CASSQMGIGELFF
TRBV7-6	TRBJ2-5	few	15	.	TGTGCCAGCAGCCCCCTCTTGGGCCCCCAAGAGACCCAGTACTTC	CASSPLLGPQETQYF
TRBV30	TRBJ2-1	.	16	TRBD2	TGTGCCTGGAGGCATCTAGCGGGGGTTGGCGACAATGAGCAGTTCTTC	CAWRHLAGVGDNEQFF
TRBV27	TRBJ2-3	once	15	TRBD2	TGTGCCAGCAGTTCGCGGGGGGGCGGGACAGATACGCAGTATTTT	CASSSRGGGTDTQYF
TRBV20-1	TRBJ2-1	once	11	.	TGCAGTGCCGCACTGGGGAATGAGCAGTTCTTC	CSAALGNEQFF
TRBV6-6	TRBJ1-1	.	13	.	TGTGCCAGCGGTAAAGGGATGAACACTGAAGCTTTCTTT	CASGKGMNTEAFF
TRBV19	TRBJ2-5	.	14	.	TGTGCCAGTAGACGAAGCCCAGGTAGTGGGACCCAGTACTTC	CASRRSPGSGTQYF
TRBV7-2	TRBJ2-1	few	15	TRBD2	TGTGCCAGCAGCTTAGATTCGGGACTAGCGGGGAAGCAGTTCTTC	CASSLDSGLAGKQFF
TRBV6-6	TRBJ2-5	.	11	.	TGTGCCAGCAGTGGGCAAGAGACCCAGTACTTC	CASSGQETQYF
TRBV10-2	TRBJ1-6	.	15	TRBD1	TGCGCCAGTGGACAGGGGACCTCCTATAATTCACCCCTCCACTTT	CASGQGTSYNSPLHF
TRBV19	TRBJ2-5	.	13	.	TGTGCCAGTAGTTCCCGGCCCCAAGAGACCCAGTACTTC	CASSSRPQETQYF
TRBV11-2	TRBJ2-3	.	18	TRBD1	TGTGCCAGCAGCTTTAGATATCTGCCCGGACAGGGGTTAGATACGCAGTATTTT	CASSFRYLPGQGLDTQYF
TRBV28	TRBJ1-1	few	14	.	TGTGCCAGCAGTTTAGGCGGCAACCACGCTGAAGCTTTCTTT	CASSLGGNHAEAFF
TRBV6-5	TRBJ2-2	once	15	TRBD2	TGTGCCAGCAGTTACTCTTGGACTAGCGGCGGGGAGCTGTTTTTT	CASSYSWTSGGELFF
TRBV29-1	TRBJ1-4	.	12	.	TGCAGCGTTTCCGGGTTTAATGAAAAACTGTTTTTT	CSVSGFNEKLFF
TRBV5-1	TRBJ2-7	.	13	.	TGCGCCAGCAGCTTGGGTGGTCCCTACGAGCAGTACTTC	CASSLGGPYEQYF
TRBV6-1	TRBJ2-3	.	14	.	TGTGCCAGCAGTGATGTGGGGTGGACAGATACGCAGTATTTT	CASSDVGWTDTQYF
TRBV30	TRBJ1-4	once	13	.	TGTGCCTCTCGAGGTCGCTCTAATGAAAAATTGTTTTTT	CASRGRSNEKLFF